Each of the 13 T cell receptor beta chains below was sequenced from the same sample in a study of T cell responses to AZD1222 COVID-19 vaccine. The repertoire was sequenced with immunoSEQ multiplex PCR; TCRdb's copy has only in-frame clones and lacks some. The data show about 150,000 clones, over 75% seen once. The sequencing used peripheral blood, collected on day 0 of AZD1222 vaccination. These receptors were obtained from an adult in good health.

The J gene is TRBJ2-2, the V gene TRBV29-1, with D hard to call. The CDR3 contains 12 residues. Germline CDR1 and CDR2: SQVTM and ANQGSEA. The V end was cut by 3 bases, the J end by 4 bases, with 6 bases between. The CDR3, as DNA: TGCAGCGTTGAGAGAGGCACCGGGGAGCTGTTTTTT. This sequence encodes CSVERGTGELFF.

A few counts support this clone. CDR3 loop: CASSPRISYSYEQYF. The CDR3 region has the DNA TGTGCCAGCAGCCCCCGTATTTCCTACTCCTACGAGCAGTACTTC. The rearrangement uses TRBV7-9 and TRBJ2-7; D not certain. V lost 5 bases and J 0 bases, leaving 14 bases between the germline ends. This CDR3 spans 15 amino acids. CDR1 SEHNR and CDR2 FQNEAQ come from the germline V gene (reference sequence).

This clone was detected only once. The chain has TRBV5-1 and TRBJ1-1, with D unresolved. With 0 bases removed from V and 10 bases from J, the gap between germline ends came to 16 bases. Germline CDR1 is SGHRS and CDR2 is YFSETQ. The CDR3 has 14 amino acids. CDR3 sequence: CASSLGTEGSAAFF. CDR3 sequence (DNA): TGCGCCAGCAGCTTGGGGACGGAAGGATCGGCAGCTTTCTTT.

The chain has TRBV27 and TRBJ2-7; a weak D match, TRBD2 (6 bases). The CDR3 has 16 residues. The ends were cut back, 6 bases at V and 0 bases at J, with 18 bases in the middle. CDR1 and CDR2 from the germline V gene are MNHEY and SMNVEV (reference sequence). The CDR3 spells CASRTPGDPSSYEQYF. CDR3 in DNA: TGTGCCAGCAGGACCCCGGGGGACCCGAGCTCCTACGAGCAGTACTTC.

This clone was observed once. CDR3 DNA: TGCGCCAGCAGCAATTATAATGCAGGGCGGGAGGGCTACACCTTC. This translates into CASSNYNAGREGYTF. The chain is built from TRBV5-1 and TRBJ1-2, with D maybe TRBD1 (5 bases). With 4 bases removed from V and 8 bases from J, the gap between germline ends came to 21 bases. Germline V gene lookup returns CDR1 SGHRS and CDR2 YFSETQ. The CDR3 spans 15 residues.

The CDR3 DNA sequence: TGTGCCAGCAGCTTGGCCGTGGGGGCCTACGAGCAGTACTTC. It is translated as CASSLAVGAYEQYF. The V gene is TRBV5-4, the J gene TRBJ2-7; D assignment may be TRBD1 or TRBD2 (5 bases each). V gave up 0 bases and J gave up 2 bases, with 9 bases separating them. There are 14 residues in the CDR3. The germline V gene encodes CDR1 SGHNT and CDR2 YYREEE (reference sequence).

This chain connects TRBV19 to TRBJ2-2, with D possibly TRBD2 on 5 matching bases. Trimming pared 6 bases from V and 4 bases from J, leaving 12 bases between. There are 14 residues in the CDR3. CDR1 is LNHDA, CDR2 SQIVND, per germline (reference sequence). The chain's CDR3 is CASRVERLTGELFF. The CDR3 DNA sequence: TGTGCCAGTAGGGTGGAGCGGCTCACCGGGGAGCTGTTTTTT.

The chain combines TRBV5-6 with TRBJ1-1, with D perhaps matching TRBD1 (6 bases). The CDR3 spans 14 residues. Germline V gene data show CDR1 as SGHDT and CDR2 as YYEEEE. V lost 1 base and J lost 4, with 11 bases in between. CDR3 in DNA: TGTGCCAGCAGCTTGTACCAGGGGACCACTGAAGCTTTCTTT. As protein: CASSLYQGTTEAFF. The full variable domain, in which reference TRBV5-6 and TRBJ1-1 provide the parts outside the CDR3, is DAGVTQSPTHLIKTRGQQVTLRCSPKSGHDTVSWYQQALGQGPQFIFQYYEEEERQRGNFPDRFSGHQFPNYSSELNVNALLLGDSALYLCASSLYQGTTEAFFGQGTRLTVV.

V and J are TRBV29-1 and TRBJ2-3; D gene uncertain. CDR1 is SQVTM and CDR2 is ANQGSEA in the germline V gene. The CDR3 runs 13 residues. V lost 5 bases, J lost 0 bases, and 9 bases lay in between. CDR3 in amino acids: CSVRLESTDTQYF. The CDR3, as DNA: TGCAGCGTTCGACTGGAAAGCACAGATACGCAGTATTTT.

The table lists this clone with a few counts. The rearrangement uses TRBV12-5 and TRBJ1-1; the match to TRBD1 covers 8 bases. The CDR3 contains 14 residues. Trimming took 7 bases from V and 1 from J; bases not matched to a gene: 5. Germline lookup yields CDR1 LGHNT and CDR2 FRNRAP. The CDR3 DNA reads TGTGCTAGTGCTTTTGGACAGGGGAACACTGAAGCTTTCTTT. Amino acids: CASAFGQGNTEAFF.

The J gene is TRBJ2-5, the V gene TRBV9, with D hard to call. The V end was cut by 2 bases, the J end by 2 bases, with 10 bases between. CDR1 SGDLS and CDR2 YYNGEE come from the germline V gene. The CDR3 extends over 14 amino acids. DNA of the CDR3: TGTGCCAGCAGCGTTGGAGCTCATCAAGAGACCCAGTACTTC. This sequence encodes CASSVGAHQETQYF.

The CDR3 protein is CASSPHRENYGYTF. CDR3 bases: TGTGCCAGCAGCCCCCACAGGGAAAACTATGGCTACACCTTC. The rearrangement uses TRBV9 and TRBJ1-2; possibly TRBD1 for D (6 bases). V was pared by 4 bases and J by 2 bases, with 12 bases between. Germline CDR1 reads SGDLS; CDR2 reads YYNGEE. CDR3 length equals 14 residues.

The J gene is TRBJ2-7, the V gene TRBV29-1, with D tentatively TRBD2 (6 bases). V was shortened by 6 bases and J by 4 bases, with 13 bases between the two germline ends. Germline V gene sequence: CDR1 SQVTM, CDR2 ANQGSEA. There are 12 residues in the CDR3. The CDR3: CSVGPGDYEQYF. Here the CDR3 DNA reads TGCAGCGTCGGACCGGGGGATTACGAGCAGTACTTC.